This T cell receptor (beta chain) stems from a study of OX40 agonist ivuxolimab in advanced cancers. Study-level findings and limits: Partial responders treated at 0.1-3.0 mg/kg exhibited clonal expansion among the lowest measured.

Assay: immunoSEQ multiplex PCR; the TCRdb copy retains only in-frame clones and omits some. The sample shows approximately 130,000 clones, 93% of them seen only once. Comment on this clone: No antigen is known for it.

The CDR3 extends over 16 amino acids. Germline V lookup: CDR1 MNHEY, CDR2 SVGAGI. Losses at the gene ends were 2 bases for V and 8 bases for J; bases not matched to a gene: 12. The TCR sequence derives from an adult with an advanced solid tumor such as melanoma, head and neck, liver or kidney cancer. The rearrangement links TRBV6-5 to TRBJ2-1; 7 bases are shared with TRBD2. Material: CD4+ or CD8+ T cells sorted from blood, obtained in a trial of the OX40 agonist ivuxolimab. CDR3 nucleotides: TGTGCCAGCAGTTACGGGGGGGGGATGTTAGGACATGAGCAGTTCTTC. It is translated as CASSYGGGMLGHEQFF.